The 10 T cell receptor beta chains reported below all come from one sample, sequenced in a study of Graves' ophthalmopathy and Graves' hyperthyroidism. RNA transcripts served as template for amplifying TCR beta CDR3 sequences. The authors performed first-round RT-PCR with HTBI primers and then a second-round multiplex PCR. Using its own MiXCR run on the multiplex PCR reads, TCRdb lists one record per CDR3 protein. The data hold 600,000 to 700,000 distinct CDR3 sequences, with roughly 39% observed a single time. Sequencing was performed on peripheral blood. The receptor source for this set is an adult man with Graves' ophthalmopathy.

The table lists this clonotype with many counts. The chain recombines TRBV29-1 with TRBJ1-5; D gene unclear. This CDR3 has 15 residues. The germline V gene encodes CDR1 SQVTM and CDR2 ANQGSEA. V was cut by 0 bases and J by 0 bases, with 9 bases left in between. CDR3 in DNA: TGCAGCGTTGAAGATAGCGGGGATAGCAATCAGCCCCAGCATTTT. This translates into CSVEDSGDSNQPQHF.

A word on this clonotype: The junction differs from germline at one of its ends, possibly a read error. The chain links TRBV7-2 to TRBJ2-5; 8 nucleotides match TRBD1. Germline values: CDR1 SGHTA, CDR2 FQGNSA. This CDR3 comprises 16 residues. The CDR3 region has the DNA TGCGCCAGCAGCCTTTCCCGGCACAGGGGGCAAGAGACCCAGTACTTC. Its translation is CASSLSRHRGQETQYF.

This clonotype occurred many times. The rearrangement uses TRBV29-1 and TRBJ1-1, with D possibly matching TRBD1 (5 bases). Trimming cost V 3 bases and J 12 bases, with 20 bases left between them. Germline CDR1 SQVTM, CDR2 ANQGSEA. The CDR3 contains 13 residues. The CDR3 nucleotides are TGCAGCGTTGAGGGGACGGCACCGGGCGTATCTTTCTTT. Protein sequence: CSVEGTAPGVSFF. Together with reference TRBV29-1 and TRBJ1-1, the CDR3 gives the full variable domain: SAVISQKPSRDICQRGTSLTIQCQVDSQVTMMFWYRQQPGQSLTLIATANQGSEATYESGFVIDKFPISRPNLTFSTLTVSNMSPEDSSIYLCSVEGTAPGVSFFGQGTRLTVV.

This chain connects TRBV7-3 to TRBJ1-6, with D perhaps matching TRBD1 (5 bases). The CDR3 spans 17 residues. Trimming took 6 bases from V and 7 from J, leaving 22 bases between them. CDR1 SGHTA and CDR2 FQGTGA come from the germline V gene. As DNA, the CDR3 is TGTGCCAGCAGTCACACACTAGCGGGGGACGGGAATTCACCCCTCCACTTT. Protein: CASSHTLAGDGNSPLHF.

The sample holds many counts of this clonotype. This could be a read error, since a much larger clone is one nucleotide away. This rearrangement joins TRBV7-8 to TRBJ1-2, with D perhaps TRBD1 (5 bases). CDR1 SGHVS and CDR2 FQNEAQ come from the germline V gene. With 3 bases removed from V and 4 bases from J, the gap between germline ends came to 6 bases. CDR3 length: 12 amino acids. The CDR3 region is CASSFDSYGYTF. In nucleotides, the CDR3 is TGTGCCAGCAGCTTCGACAGCTATGGCTACACCTTC.

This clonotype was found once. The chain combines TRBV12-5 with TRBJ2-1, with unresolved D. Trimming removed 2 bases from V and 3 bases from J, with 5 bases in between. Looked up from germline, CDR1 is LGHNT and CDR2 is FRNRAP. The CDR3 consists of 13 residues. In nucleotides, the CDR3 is TGTGCTAGTGGTTTGTACAGCTACAATGAGCAGTTCTTC. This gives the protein CASGLYSYNEQFF.

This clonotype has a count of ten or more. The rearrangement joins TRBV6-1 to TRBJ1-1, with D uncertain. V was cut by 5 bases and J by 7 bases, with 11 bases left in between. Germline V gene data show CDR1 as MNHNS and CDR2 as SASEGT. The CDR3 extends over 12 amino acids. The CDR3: CASSYGVREAFF. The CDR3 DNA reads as TGTGCCAGCAGTTACGGGGTGCGTGAAGCTTTCTTT.

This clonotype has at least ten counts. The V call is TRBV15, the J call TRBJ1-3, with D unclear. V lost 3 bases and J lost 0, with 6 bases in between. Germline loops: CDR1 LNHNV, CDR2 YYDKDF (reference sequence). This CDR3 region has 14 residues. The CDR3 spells CATSSPASGNTIYF. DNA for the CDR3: TGTGCCACCAGCAGTCCAGCCTCTGGAAACACCATATATTTT.

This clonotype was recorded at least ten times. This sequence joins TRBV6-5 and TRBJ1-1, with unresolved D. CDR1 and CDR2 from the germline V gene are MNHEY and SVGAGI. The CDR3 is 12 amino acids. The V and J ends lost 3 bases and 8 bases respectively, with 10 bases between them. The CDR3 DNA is TGTGCCAGCAGTTATCGAGGGCAAGAAGCTTTCTTT. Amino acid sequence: CASSYRGQEAFF.

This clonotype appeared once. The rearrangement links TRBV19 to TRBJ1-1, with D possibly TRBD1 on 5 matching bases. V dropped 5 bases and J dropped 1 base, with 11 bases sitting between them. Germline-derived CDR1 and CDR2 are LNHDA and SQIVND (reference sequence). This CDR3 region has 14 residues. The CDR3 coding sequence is TGTGCCAGTAGTTCAAGGGGTGCGAACACTGAAGCTTTCTTT. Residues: CASSSRGANTEAFF.